These 25 T cell receptor beta chains originate from one sample sequenced in a study of blood T cell repertoires in COVID-19. The data were produced by immunoSEQ multiplex PCR, yet TCRdb's version contains in-frame clones alone and is incomplete. In the table there are some 200,000 clones, 82% of which are singletons. Sequencing input: PBMCs or T cells enriched from blood (not recorded which). The receptors originated from a woman aged 55-75 years with acute COVID-19.

This chain connects TRBV18 to TRBJ2-7; D is possibly TRBD1 (6 bases). Germline assignment: CDR1 KGHSH and CDR2 LQKENI. Trimming removed 5 bases from V and 4 bases from J, with 18 bases in between. The CDR3 runs 15 residues. CDR3 amino acids: CASSSSGTHIYEQYF. The DNA of the CDR3 is TGTGCCAGCTCATCCTCCGGGACACACATTTACGAGCAGTACTTC.

The rearrangement joins TRBV2 to TRBJ2-1; D uncertain. Trimming pared 4 bases from V and 0 bases from J, leaving 13 bases between. Germline values: CDR1 SNHLY, CDR2 FYNNEI. The CDR3 runs to 16 residues. The CDR3 sequence is CASSGRWRSSYNEQFF. CDR3 nucleotide sequence: TGTGCCAGCAGTGGAAGGTGGCGGAGCTCCTACAATGAGCAGTTCTTC.

This sequence joins TRBV7-2 and TRBJ2-3; 9 nucleotides agree with TRBD2. Germline V gene data show CDR1 as SGHTA and CDR2 as FQGNSA. The trim removed 7 bases at V and 6 bases at J, leaving 8 bases unmatched. The CDR3 runs 14 residues. CDR3 in amino acids: CASNRREGRDTQYF. CDR3 DNA sequence: TGTGCCAGCAACCGGCGGGAGGGCCGGGATACGCAGTATTTT.

The table lists this clone with a count of one. In DNA, the CDR3 is TGTGCCATCAGTGAGGTAACAGGCTGGGACTATGGCTACACCTTC. Encoded protein: CAISEVTGWDYGYTF. The rearrangement joins TRBV10-3 to TRBJ1-2, with a possible D match to TRBD1 (5 bases). Trimming stripped 2 bases from V and 3 bases from J, with 13 bases between. This CDR3 is 15 amino acids long. Germline CDR1 and CDR2: ENHRY and SYGVKD.

The chain links TRBV4-3 to TRBJ2-4; the match to TRBD1 covers 9 bases. There are 16 residues in the CDR3. Germline-derived CDR1 and CDR2 are LGHNA and YSLEER. V lost 3 bases and J lost 9; bases outside the gene matches: 12. The CDR3 region has the DNA TGCGCCAGCAGCCAGGGAACCGGGACAGGGCTTCCCATTCAGTACTTC. Translation gives CASSQGTGTGLPIQYF.

This clone was seen a handful of times. The J gene is TRBJ1-5, the V gene TRBV30, with D possibly matching TRBD1 (6 bases). Deletions cut 3 bases from V and 3 bases from J, with 9 bases between. The length of the CDR3 is 13 residues. CDR1 is GTSNPN, CDR2 SVGIG, per germline (reference sequence). The CDR3 region is CAWRRQDNQPQHF. DNA for the CDR3: TGTGCCTGGAGAAGACAGGACAATCAGCCCCAGCATTTT. The complete variable domain, with remaining parts taken from reference TRBV30 and TRBJ1-5, reads SQTIHQWPATLVQPVGSPLSLECTVEGTSNPNLYWYRQAAGRGLQLLFYSVGIGQISSEVPQNLSASRPQDRQFILSSKKLLLSDSGFYLCAWRRQDNQPQHFGDGTRLSIL.

The chain uses TRBV15 and TRBJ2-5; TRBD1 matches 8 bases. The V gene's germline CDR1 is LNHNV and CDR2 YYDKDF (reference sequence). J gave up 4 bases and V 2 bases, and 3 bases lay outside the gene matches. This CDR3 has 14 amino acids. CDR3 coding DNA: TGTGCCACCAGCAGAATTCAGGGGGCAGAGACCCAGTACTTC. It translates to CATSRIQGAETQYF. The full variable domain, with the rest looked up from reference TRBV15 and TRBJ2-5, is DAMVIQNPRYQVTQFGKPVTLSCSQTLNHNVMYWYQQKSSQAPKLLFHYYDKDFNNEADTPDNFQSRRPNTSFCFLDIRSPGLGDTAMYLCATSRIQGAETQYFGPGTRLLVL.

This chain's CDR3 is CASSPQGTGELFF. As DNA, the CDR3 is TGTGCCAGCAGTCCACAGGGGACCGGGGAGCTGTTTTTT. The V and J genes are TRBV25-1 and TRBJ2-2; 7 bases line up with TRBD1. Germline CDR1 reads MGHDK; CDR2 reads SYGVNS. V gave up 5 bases and J gave up 5 bases; unmatched junction bases: 2. CDR3 size: 13 residues. The variable domain in full, completed from reference TRBV25-1 and TRBJ2-2, reads EADIYQTPRYLVIGTGKKITLECSQTMGHDKMYWYQQDPGMELHLIHYSYGVNSTEKGDLSSESTVSRIRTEHFPLTLESARPSHTSQYLCASSPQGTGELFFGEGSRLTVL.

The V gene is TRBV5-4, the J gene TRBJ2-3, with D perhaps matching TRBD2 (5 bases). There are 15 residues in the CDR3. V dropped 3 bases and J dropped 2 bases, with 13 bases sitting between them. Germline V gene data show CDR1 as SGHNT and CDR2 as YYREEE (reference sequence). In DNA form, the CDR3 reads TGTGCCAGCAGCTCCCCCAGCGGCCTCACAGATACGCAGTATTTT. Amino acids: CASSSPSGLTDTQYF.

V and J are TRBV4-3 and TRBJ2-1; a possible D gene is TRBD1 (6 bases). CDR1 LGHNA and CDR2 YSLEER come from the germline V gene. Trimming shortened V by 1 base and J by 6 bases, and 13 bases separated the two germline ends. This CDR3 has 15 amino acids. CDR3 sequence (DNA): TGCGCCAGCAGCCAAGCGCTTACAGGGATCAATGAGCAGTTCTTC. Translating gives CASSQALTGINEQFF.

In DNA form, the CDR3 reads TGTGCCAGCACCCCTCGGCGGGAAGCCTACGAGCAGTACTTC. Translation gives CASTPRREAYEQYF. The chain uses TRBV5-6 and TRBJ2-7, with D possibly TRBD2 on 6 matching bases. V dropped 6 bases and J dropped 2 bases, with 15 bases sitting between them. Germline CDR1 and CDR2: SGHDT and YYEEEE. This CDR3 region has 14 residues.

The chain carries TRBV11-3 and TRBJ1-6; the D gene is possibly TRBD1 (6 bases). Per germline, CDR1 SGHNT and CDR2 YENEEA. The V end lost 3 bases, the J end lost 9 bases, and 15 bases lay between the germline ends. The CDR3 covers 15 residues. The CDR3 nucleotides read TGTGCCAGCAGCTTGGGGTCAGGGGATCGTTCACCCCTCCACTTT. Its translation: CASSLGSGDRSPLHF.

CDR3 in DNA: TGTGCCAGCAGTTCACATGGCCCCAGCTACGAGCAGTACGTC. It translates to CASSSHGPSYEQYV. The J gene is TRBJ2-7, the V gene TRBV28; no firm D call. The germline gives CDR1 MDHEN, CDR2 SYDVKM. This CDR3 is built from 14 residues. The ends were cut back, 4 bases at V and 3 bases at J, with 13 bases in the middle.

This chain uses TRBV3-1 (or the pseudogene TRBV3-2) with TRBJ2-5; 7 bases align to TRBD2. Losses at the gene ends were 1 base for V and 2 bases for J; bases not matched to a gene: 16. The germline V gene encodes CDR1 LGHDT and CDR2 YNNKEL (reference sequence). This CDR3 has 19 amino acids. The CDR3 loop reads CASSQGGLAETFLQETQYF. The CDR3 bases are TGTGCCAGCAGCCAAGGAGGGCTAGCGGAAACCTTTTTACAAGAGACCCAGTACTTC.

The chain couples TRBV7-8 to TRBJ2-2; 8 nucleotides match TRBD1. This CDR3 contains 15 residues. Per germline, CDR1 SGHVS and CDR2 FQNEAQ. V lost 2 bases to trimming and J lost 7 bases; unmatched junction nucleotides: 6. The DNA for the CDR3 is TGTGCCAGCAGCTTATCGGCAGGGGGCGGCGGGGAGCTGTTTTTT. It encodes CASSLSAGGGGELFF. The variable domain in full, completed from reference TRBV7-8 and TRBJ2-2, reads GAGVSQSPRYKVAKRGQDVALRCDPISGHVSLFWYQQALGQGPEFLTYFQNEAQLDKSGLPSDRFFAERPEGSVSTLKIQRTQQEDSAVYLCASSLSAGGGGELFFGEGSRLTVL.

The chain combines TRBV5-5 with TRBJ1-3; 7 positions agree with TRBD1. Germline V gives CDR1 SGHKS, CDR2 YYEKEE (reference sequence). Losses at the gene ends were 4 bases for V and 7 bases for J; bases not matched to a gene: 8. This CDR3 has 14 amino acids. CDR3 bases: TGTGCCAGCAGCGTTCGACAGGGTGGGAACACCATATATTTT. This translates into CASSVRQGGNTIYF.

Here the CDR3 reads CASSRSPGTGDYGYTF. CDR3 in DNA: TGTGCCAGCAGTCGAAGTCCCGGGACAGGAGACTATGGCTACACCTTC. The V and J genes are TRBV3-1 (or the pseudogene TRBV3-2) and TRBJ1-2; 8 nucleotides match TRBD1. This CDR3 is built from 16 residues. Per the germline V gene, CDR1 is LGHDT and CDR2 is YNNKEL (reference sequence). The V segment lost 6 bases and the J segment 3 bases; nucleotides outside the gene matches: 12.

The gene calls are TRBV3-1 (or the pseudogene TRBV3-2) and TRBJ2-7; 11 bases fit TRBD1. Germline CDR1 LGHDT, CDR2 YNNKEL (reference sequence). V trimming: 3 bases; J trimming: 7 bases; junction bases outside the gene matches: 5. This CDR3 contains 14 residues. The CDR3: CASSQGQGEREQYF. The CDR3 nucleotides read TGTGCCAGCAGCCAGGGACAGGGGGAGCGGGAGCAGTACTTC.

The rearrangement links TRBV19 to TRBJ1-4; 8 bases agree with TRBD1. This CDR3 comprises 14 residues. The junction had 7 bases not matched to a gene; V was cut back by 6 bases and J by 7 bases. CDR1 and CDR2 (germline): LNHDA, SQIVND (reference sequence). CDR3 DNA: TGTGCCAGTAGGACCCAGGGGGCAGTTGAAAAACTGTTTTTT. Translated, it gives CASRTQGAVEKLFF.

The chain employs TRBV7-2 and TRBJ2-3; D not certain. The CDR3 has 12 amino acids. V lost 6 bases and J 6 bases, leaving 10 bases between the germline ends. CDR1 SGHTA and CDR2 FQGNSA come from the germline V gene. CDR3: CASRKTEDTQYF. Here the CDR3 DNA reads TGTGCCAGCAGGAAAACGGAGGATACGCAGTATTTT. The full variable domain, rest sourced from reference TRBV7-2 and TRBJ2-3, is GAGVSQSPSNKVTEKGKDVELRCDPISGHTALYWYRQSLGQGLEFLIYFQGNSAPDKSGLPSDRFSAERTGGSVSTLTIQRTQQEDSAVYLCASRKTEDTQYFGPGTRLTVL.

The chain joins TRBV30 to TRBJ2-3; possible D gene TRBD2, 5 bases. The CDR3 length is 13 residues. Germline V lookup: CDR1 GTSNPN, CDR2 SVGIG (reference sequence). V was clipped by 1 base and J by 9 bases, with 14 bases between them. The CDR3 is CAWSEGDGRTQYF. The CDR3 DNA is TGTGCCTGGAGTGAGGGAGACGGACGCACGCAGTATTTT.

The chain carries TRBV10-2 and TRBJ1-4; D is unresolved. The CDR3 contains 12 residues. Germline V gene lookup returns CDR1 WSHSY and CDR2 SAAADI. V dropped 9 bases and J dropped 4 bases, with 9 bases sitting between them. CDR3 nucleotides: TGCGCCAGTGGTAGCATTAATGAAAAACTGTTTTTT. Translation gives CASGSINEKLFF.

This clone has more than one count but fewer than ten. The gene calls are TRBV6-2 or TRBV6-3 and TRBJ1-1, with D perhaps matching TRBD1 (5 bases). Germline values: CDR1 MNHEY, CDR2 SVGEGT. CDR3 length: 16 amino acids. V was clipped by 0 bases and J by 6 bases, with 17 bases between them. CDR3 in amino acids: CASSYSGAGRVAEAFF. As DNA, the CDR3 is TGTGCCAGCAGTTACTCAGGTGCGGGGCGGGTCGCTGAAGCTTTCTTT.

This chain connects TRBV15 to TRBJ2-1; D ambiguous. Germline V gives CDR1 LNHNV, CDR2 YYDKDF (reference sequence). The CDR3 length is 12 residues. V was shortened by 1 base and J by 6 bases, with 4 bases between the two germline ends. This CDR3 is CATSRAVNEQFF. CDR3 coding DNA: TGTGCCACCAGCAGAGCGGTCAATGAGCAGTTCTTC.

This clone was counted between two and nine times. The gene calls are TRBV10-3 and TRBJ2-5; the match to TRBD1 covers 9 bases. The CDR3 runs to 14 residues. V lost 6 bases to trimming and J lost 5 bases; unmatched junction nucleotides: 7. Germline V gives CDR1 ENHRY, CDR2 SYGVKD. CDR3 in amino acids: CAIRPTGGPETQYF. The DNA for the CDR3 is TGTGCCATCAGACCGACAGGGGGACCGGAGACCCAGTACTTC.